The T cell receptor beta chain under discussion was sequenced for a study of blood T cell repertoires in COVID-19. Whole-study context: Nucleic acid was either cDNA or gDNA, and it came from T cells, B-cell-depleted T cells, or PBMCs.

Repertoires were generated with immunoSEQ multiplex PCR, while TCRdb's copy carries only in-frame clones and drops some. The sample contains around 160,000 clones, approximately 83% of which appear only once. V was trimmed by 1 base and J by 11 bases, leaving 14 bases between them. CDR3 length: 13 residues. Germline CDR1 and CDR2: KGHSY and FQNENV. This sequence joins TRBV16 and TRBJ1-1; D possibly corresponds to TRBD1 (6 bases). Sequenced sample: peripheral blood. This sequence was found in a woman between 55 and 75 years old with COVID-19, enrolled during active disease. The CDR3 nucleotides read TGTGCCAGCAGCCAATTAAGAGGGGGGGCGGCTTTCTTT. It codes for CASSQLRGGAAFF.